Below are 6 T cell receptor beta chains sequenced from a single sample in a study of cytomegalovirus exposure and HLA in healthy donors. Amplification used 60 Vbeta primers and 13 Jbeta primers. Method: immunoSEQ multiplex PCR; TCRdb's copy keeps in-frame clones and lacks some. The repertoire holds about 110,000 clones, with 73% as singletons. Material: PBMCs. Receptors originate from a man aged 25 to 45 in good health and CMV-seronegative.

As DNA, the CDR3 is TGCGCCAGCAGCGTACTGATGGCAGGTATCTCCTACGAGCAGTACTTC. As protein: CASSVLMAGISYEQYF. This chain joins TRBV4-1 and TRBJ2-5; D call uncertain. Gene TRBJ2-7 matches the end of the DNA better, so the J call may be wrong. Germline loops: CDR1 MGHRA, CDR2 YSYEKL. The CDR3 extends over 16 amino acids.

This chain connects TRBV29-1 to TRBJ1-1, with D unresolved. The CDR3 is 12 residues long. Germline V gene data show CDR1 as SQVTM and CDR2 as ANQGSEA. The V end was cut by 0 bases, the J end by 2 bases, with 4 bases between. The CDR3 spells CSVEDGNTEAFF. The CDR3 DNA reads TGCAGCGTTGAAGATGGCAACACTGAAGCTTTCTTT.

The chain recombines TRBV27 with TRBJ1-2, with D perhaps matching TRBD1 (5 bases). Trimming cost V 2 bases and J 8 bases, with 15 bases left between them. The CDR3 has 14 amino acids. CDR1 and CDR2 (germline): MNHEY, SMNVEV (reference sequence). Written as DNA, the CDR3 is TGTGCCAGCAGTTTAAGGGGCGATAAACAGGGCTACACCTTC. Protein sequence: CASSLRGDKQGYTF.

The chain is built from TRBV7-9 and TRBJ2-1, with 7 bases matching TRBD2. This CDR3 spans 15 amino acids. V lost 1 base, J lost 8 bases, and 8 bases stayed unmatched. CDR1 SEHNR and CDR2 FQNEAQ come from the germline V gene (reference sequence). The CDR3 here is CASSLVGGVVDEQFF. The CDR3 DNA sequence: TGTGCCAGCAGCTTAGTTGGGGGGGTCGTGGATGAGCAGTTCTTC.

The chain couples TRBV29-1 to TRBJ2-1; TRBD2 matches 7 bases. The CDR3 runs to 16 residues. V trimming: 7 bases; J trimming: 0 bases; junction bases outside the gene matches: 12. The V gene's germline CDR1 is SQVTM and CDR2 ANQGSEA. The CDR3 spells CSAEGFGRSSYNEQFF. The CDR3, as DNA: TGCAGCGCTGAGGGTTTCGGGAGGAGCTCCTACAATGAGCAGTTCTTC.

This chain uses TRBV7-8 with TRBJ2-1; perhaps TRBD1 as D (5 bases). The length of the CDR3 is 15 residues. CDR1 and CDR2 (germline): SGHVS, FQNEAQ. V lost 2 bases and J lost 2, with 10 bases in between. Written as DNA, the CDR3 is TGTGCCAGCAGCTTACAGGGCGGAACCTACAATGAGCAGTTCTTC. Residues: CASSLQGGTYNEQFF.